The next 15 T cell receptor beta chains were all read from a single sample in a study of molecular identifiers for immune sequencing clone quantification (dated by TCRdb to 2017 to 2018). The receptor library was made with PCR. These reads were obtained on an Illumina HiSeq 4000. TCRdb's own reprocessing of the public reads used fastp at Q25 and MiXCR and kept productive beta chains. CDR3 protein duplicates are merged, each entry listing the most common genes and DNA. Recorded for this sample are about 54,000 distinct CDR3 sequences; under 30% of them occurred a single time. The top ten clones comprise around 1.8% of the sample. Sample: naive CD8+ T cells from blood, with Jurkat cell RNA spiked in. This sample's cell subset or site label indicates: FACS-sorted CD8+CD4-CCR7+CD45RA+ naive T cells. These receptors were collected from a human donor in good health. Some libraries in this study had Jurkat cell RNA spiked in.

In this sample, this clonotype turned up many times. For the CDR3, the DNA is TGTGCCAGCAGCTTACAGGGAACCAACACAGATACGCAGTATTTT. Translation: CASSLQGTNTDTQYF. The chain has TRBV7-2 and TRBJ2-3, with D perhaps TRBD1 (5 bases). CDR3 size: 15 residues. V was trimmed by 2 bases and J by 2 bases, leaving 11 bases between them. Germline V CDR1 and CDR2: SGHTA, FQGNSA.

A remark on this clonotype: This could be a read error, since a much larger clone is one nucleotide away. This chain links TRBV12-5 with TRBJ2-4, with D uncertain. This CDR3 has 12 amino acids. CDR1 LGHNT and CDR2 FRNRAP come from the germline V gene. CDR3 amino acids: CAGGLASNIQYF. The CDR3 coding sequence is TGTGCTGGTGGTTTGGCCTCAAACATTCAGTACTTC.

The chain is built from TRBV27 and TRBJ2-3; 12 nucleotides line up with TRBD1. The germline V gene encodes CDR1 MNHEY and CDR2 SMNVEV (reference sequence). Germline trimming cut 3 bases from V and 2 bases from J; bases unmatched to any gene: 9. The CDR3 is made up of 18 amino acids. The CDR3: CASSFGTGGATTTDTQYF. The CDR3 DNA follows: TGTGCCAGCAGTTTCGGGACAGGGGGCGCGACCACCACAGATACGCAGTATTTT.

V usage is TRBV19 and J usage is TRBJ1-5; the match to TRBD1 covers 8 bases. V gave up 9 bases and J gave up 2 bases; unmatched junction bases: 9. The length of the CDR3 is 15 residues. In germline, CDR1 is LNHDA, CDR2 SQIVND (reference sequence). The CDR3 loop is CASLTGGRGNQPQHF. The CDR3, as DNA: TGTGCCAGCCTCACAGGGGGAAGGGGCAATCAGCCCCAGCATTTT. Based on the CDR3 plus reference TRBV19 and TRBJ1-5, the full variable domain is DGGITQSPKYLFRKEGQNVTLSCEQNLNHDAMYWYRQDPGQGLRLIYYSQIVNDFQKGDIAEGYSVSREKKESFPLTVTSAQKNPTAFYLCASLTGGRGNQPQHFGDGTRLSIL.

With regard to this clonotype: Just one base apart from a much larger clone, this may be a read error. Given the absence of the conserved phenylalanine or tryptophan at the CDR3 end, a read error is likely. CDR3 sequence: CSARGTDEHEQYS. CDR3 in DNA: TGCAGTGCTAGAGGGACTGACGAACACGAGCAGTACTCC. This chain links TRBV20-1 with TRBJ2-7, with a possible D match to TRBD2 (5 bases). The CDR3 is made up of 13 amino acids. Germline V CDR1 and CDR2: DFQATT, SNEGSKA (reference sequence). With 1 base removed from V and 5 bases from J, the gap between germline ends came to 12 bases.

At least ten counts were recorded for this clonotype. This chain uses TRBV10-3 with TRBJ2-7, with TRBD1 matching over 7 bases. Trimming at V came to 10 bases and at J to 6 bases, leaving 9 bases not matched to a gene. Germline CDR1 and CDR2: ENHRY and SYGVKD. The CDR3 is 12 amino acids. In DNA form, the CDR3 reads TGTGCCAGCCGGGACAGCCCCTCCGAGCAGTACTTC. Protein product: CASRDSPSEQYF.

Remarks on this clonotype: A much more abundant neighbour one base away suggests this may be a read error. The chain is built from TRBV9 and TRBJ2-7, with D unresolved. The V gene's germline CDR1 is SGDLS and CDR2 YYNGEE. This CDR3 region has 12 residues. The CDR3 DNA reads TGTGCCAGCAGCGACGGGTCCTACGAGCAGTCCTTC. Translating gives CASSDGSYEQSF.

Ten or more counts support this clonotype. The chain is built from TRBV5-1 and TRBJ2-3; D remains ambiguous. Trimming removed 0 bases at V and 1 base at J, with 9 bases between. The germline V gene encodes CDR1 SGHRS and CDR2 YFSETQ. There are 15 residues in the CDR3. The CDR3 reads CASSLAAVGTDTQYF. DNA of the CDR3: TGCGCCAGCAGCTTGGCCGCCGTAGGCACAGATACGCAGTATTTT.

This clonotype was seen only once. A much more abundant neighbour one base away suggests this may be a read error. CDR3 coding DNA: TGTGCCAGCAGCTTAGCCACGGGACCCTACGGGCAGTACTTC. Its translation is CASSLATGPYGQYF. The chain couples TRBV7-9 to TRBJ2-7, with D tentatively TRBD1 or TRBD2 (5 bases each). This CDR3 contains 14 residues. Germline V CDR1 and CDR2: SEHNR, FQNEAQ (reference sequence).

This clonotype was observed at least ten times. The rearrangement joins TRBV20-1 to TRBJ2-5; TRBD2 agrees at 15 bases. Unmatched junction bases numbered 13, after V lost 4 bases and J lost 1 base. The CDR3 extends over 19 amino acids. Germline V gene sequence: CDR1 DFQATT, CDR2 SNEGSKA (reference sequence). This CDR3 reads CSAKPTGLAGGPIQETQYF. DNA of the CDR3: TGCAGTGCTAAACCAACGGGACTAGCGGGAGGCCCTATCCAAGAGACCCAGTACTTC.

The genes are TRBV6-1 and TRBJ2-5; TRBD1 might be the D (6 bases). Germline V gene data show CDR1 as MNHNS and CDR2 as SASEGT. Trimming removed 2 bases from V and 3 bases from J, with 10 bases in between. The CDR3 contains 14 residues. In DNA form, the CDR3 reads TGTGCCAGCAGTGAACCCGGGACAAAAGAGACCCAGTACTTC. Amino acid sequence: CASSEPGTKETQYF.

This clonotype occurred many times. The chain joins TRBV4-3 to TRBJ2-2, with a possible D match to TRBD1 (6 bases). The V gene lost 4 bases and the J gene lost 1 base, with 7 bases spanning the gap. This CDR3 region has 14 residues. CDR1 and CDR2 from the germline V gene are LGHNA and YSLEER. The CDR3 here is CASSLDRNTGELFF. CDR3 nucleotides: TGCGCCAGCAGCCTGGACAGGAACACCGGGGAGCTGTTTTTT.

In this sample, this clonotype turned up many times. The rearrangement links TRBV5-1 to TRBJ1-1; 9 bases fit TRBD1. V lost 1 base and J lost 0; bases outside the gene matches: 7. Per germline, CDR1 SGHRS and CDR2 YFSETQ. The CDR3 has 17 residues. CDR3 amino acids: CASSLTGGQIVNTEAFF. For the CDR3, the DNA is TGCGCCAGCAGCTTGACAGGGGGCCAAATAGTGAACACTGAAGCTTTCTTT.

On this clonotype itself: A read error is possible here, since a much larger clone lies one base away. The gene calls are TRBV9 and TRBJ2-2, with D perhaps matching TRBD2 (7 bases). The germline V gene encodes CDR1 SGDLS and CDR2 YYNGEE. The CDR3 runs to 16 residues. The V end was cut by 7 bases, the J end by 5 bases, with 21 bases between. The CDR3 here is CASRERGGSGTGELFF. For the CDR3, the DNA is TGTGCCAGCCGCGAGAGGGGGGGGTCGGGGACCGGGGAGCTGTTTTTT.

Regarding this clonotype: A clone one base away is much larger, so this may be a read error. The V and J genes are TRBV12-3 or TRBV12-4 and TRBJ2-7; TRBD2 aligns across 7 bases. With V trimmed by 9 bases and J by 0 bases, 11 bases remained unmatched. The CDR3 is made up of 15 amino acids. The CDR3 DNA reads TGTGCCAGTTCGTCTCTAGCGGCGAGCTCCTACGAGCAGTACTTC. It is translated as CASSSLAASSYEQYF.